The 2 T cell receptor beta chains reported below all come from one sample, sequenced in a study of T cell responses to AZD1222 COVID-19 vaccine. TCRdb keeps only in-frame clones here, not all; method: immunoSEQ multiplex PCR. This table has some 100,000 clones, about nine tenths appearing once. The sample in question was peripheral blood, obtained on day 0 of AZD1222 vaccination. The source is an adult in good health.

This chain uses TRBV2 with TRBJ2-1, with D unresolved. The germline CDR1 and CDR2 sequences are SNHLY and FYNNEI. CDR3 size: 13 residues. V was trimmed by 10 bases and J by 6 bases, leaving 16 bases between them. The DNA for the CDR3 is TGTGCCACACAACGGTCGGGCATCAATGAGCAGTTCTTC. Amino acid sequence: CATQRSGINEQFF.

The rearrangement links TRBV7-2 to TRBJ2-7; 7 bases match TRBD1. Germline V gene sequence: CDR1 SGHTA, CDR2 FQGNSA. The length of the CDR3 is 14 residues. With 1 base clipped from V and 3 bases from J, the junction kept 3 bases outside the gene matches. CDR3 nucleotide sequence: TGTGCCAGCAGCTTAGGGCACAGGGGCTACGAGCAGTACTTC. Translated, it gives CASSLGHRGYEQYF.